Here is one TCR beta chain with its context. Its antigen is as yet unknown. Trimming took 4 bases from V and 3 from J; bases not matched to a gene: 8. The germline gives CDR1 SGHNT, CDR2 YYREEE (reference sequence). The CDR3 has 15 amino acids. This sample was included in a study of T cell responses to AZD1222 COVID-19 vaccine. Produced via immunoSEQ multiplex PCR; TCRdb's table is partial and in-frame only. This table has approximately 110,000 clones, about 87% appearing once. Findings and caveats of the study: White British ancestry dominated among donors, who included more females, and clonal diversity was possibly underestimated. Mapped onto spike, vaccine-associated CD4 TCRs spanned it and were dominant at 160-218 and 743-854. Seropositivity was recorded at baseline in only 6 or 7 AZD1222 recipients.

The genes are TRBV5-4 and TRBJ2-3, with 7 nucleotides matching TRBD1. The specimen was peripheral blood, collected on day 0 of AZD1222 vaccination. This sequence originates from an adult in good health. CDR3 region: CASSKDRADTDTQYF. The CDR3 DNA reads TGTGCCAGCAGCAAAGACAGGGCAGATACAGATACGCAGTATTTT.